These 27 T cell receptor beta chains were all obtained from the same sample, sequenced in a study of blood T cell repertoires in COVID-19. TCRdb's copy holds only in-frame clones and misses some; the assay was immunoSEQ multiplex PCR. The sample carries about 45,000 clones, about 86% recorded once. Input material: peripheral blood. These receptors were collected from a human donor in a cohort sampled during active COVID-19.

The chain is built from TRBV19 and TRBJ1-5; TRBD1 agrees at 10 bases. Germline V lookup: CDR1 LNHDA, CDR2 SQIVND (reference sequence). The CDR3 runs to 15 residues. The ends lost 6 bases at V and 6 bases at J; junction bases unmatched: 8. The CDR3 loop reads CASSQGQGRSQPQHF. The CDR3, as DNA: TGTGCCAGTAGCCAGGGACAGGGGAGAAGTCAGCCCCAGCATTTT.

This clone was recorded a few times. CDR3 nucleotides: TGTGCCAGCAGCCAACGCCAGGGCTCTAATTCACCCCTCCACTTT. Protein product: CASSQRQGSNSPLHF. The J gene is TRBJ1-6, the V gene TRBV3-1 (or the pseudogene TRBV3-2); weak D call: TRBD1 (5 bases). V shed 2 bases and J shed 6 bases, with 11 bases lying between them. The CDR3 has 15 residues. Germline V lookup: CDR1 LGHDT, CDR2 YNNKEL (reference sequence).

V gene TRBV20-1 combines with J gene TRBJ2-3; 7 bases agree with TRBD1. Germline CDR1 reads DFQATT; CDR2 reads SNEGSKA (reference sequence). The V and J ends lost 3 bases and 1 base, in that order; junction bases with no gene match: 7. CDR3 size: 15 residues. The CDR3 DNA reads as TGCAGTGCTAGTGGGACAGCAGGTGGCACAGATACGCAGTATTTT. The encoded protein is CSASGTAGGTDTQYF.

This clone is a singleton in its sample. The chain recombines TRBV9 with TRBJ2-2, with TRBD1 matching 7 bases. The CDR3 has 14 amino acids. Germline loops: CDR1 SGDLS, CDR2 YYNGEE. V gave up 4 bases and J gave up 9 bases; unmatched junction bases: 9. The CDR3 nucleotides are TGTGCCAGCAGCATCTCGACAGGGATCCGGGAGCTGTTTTTT. This codes for CASSISTGIRELFF.

The chain carries TRBV29-1 and TRBJ1-2; D may be TRBD1 (5 bases). Germline CDR1 and CDR2: SQVTM and ANQGSEA. Trimming took off 3 bases at V and 7 bases at J, with 9 bases between the two ends. The CDR3 sequence is 11 residues long. The CDR3: CSVEGGTGYTF. In nucleotides, the CDR3 is TGCAGCGTTGAGGGAGGGACTGGCTACACCTTC.

This chain connects TRBV5-5 to TRBJ2-5; TRBD1 aligns across 9 bases. In germline, CDR1 is SGHKS, CDR2 YYEKEE (reference sequence). The CDR3 sequence is 13 residues long. V lost 3 bases to trimming and J lost 5 bases; unmatched junction nucleotides: 2. The CDR3 region is CASSSGTGETQYF. CDR3 coding DNA: TGTGCCAGCAGCTCAGGGACAGGGGAGACCCAGTACTTC.

The V gene is TRBV5-4, the J gene TRBJ2-2; possible D gene TRBD2, 5 bases. The CDR3 covers 17 residues. Germline CDR1 and CDR2: SGHNT and YYREEE (reference sequence). With 0 bases removed from V and 0 bases from J, the gap between germline ends came to 12 bases. The CDR3 protein is CASSLDSWRTNTGELFF. Written as DNA, the CDR3 is TGTGCCAGCAGCTTGGACTCCTGGAGGACGAACACCGGGGAGCTGTTTTTT.

The genes are TRBV10-3 and TRBJ2-1; a possible D gene is TRBD1 (6 bases). The CDR3 is 15 amino acids. CDR1 is ENHRY, CDR2 SYGVKD, per germline. V was pared by 6 bases and J by 0 bases, with 12 bases between. The CDR3 protein is CAIRGDKSSYNEQFF. The CDR3 DNA reads TGTGCCATCAGGGGGGACAAGAGCTCCTACAATGAGCAGTTCTTC.

J is TRBJ1-5 and V is TRBV4-2; tentative D call: TRBD1 (5 bases). The V end was cut by 3 bases, the J end by 1 base, with 10 bases between. This CDR3 has 15 residues. In germline, CDR1 is LGHNA, CDR2 YNFKEQ. Here the CDR3 reads CASSQGGQSNQPQHF. The CDR3 region has the DNA TGTGCCAGCAGCCAGGGGGGTCAGAGCAATCAGCCCCAGCATTTT.

This sequence joins TRBV19 and TRBJ1-2; D call uncertain. CDR3 length: 15 residues. The V end was cut by 7 bases, the J end by 2 bases, with 17 bases between. Germline-derived CDR1 and CDR2 are LNHDA and SQIVND (reference sequence). The CDR3 DNA sequence: TGTGCCAGTATGCCAGGATCAAGAAAAAACTATGGCTACACCTTC. It yields the protein CASMPGSRKNYGYTF.

CDR3 in amino acids: CASQAGGRGGNTEAFF. The CDR3 DNA is TGTGCCAGCCAAGCGGGGGGAAGAGGTGGGAACACTGAAGCTTTCTTT. The chain combines TRBV10-3 with TRBJ1-1; D might be TRBD1 (5 bases). The germline gives CDR1 ENHRY, CDR2 SYGVKD. CDR3 size: 16 residues. V was pared by 10 bases and J by 1 base, with 22 bases between.

The rearrangement uses TRBV7-8 and TRBJ2-7, with TRBD2 identical over 8 bases. J was trimmed by 2 bases and V by 3 bases; bases with no gene match: 12. CDR3 size: 17 residues. The V gene's germline CDR1 is SGHVS and CDR2 FQNEAQ. This CDR3 is CASSFTSGPGRPYEQYV. Written as DNA, the CDR3 is TGTGCCAGCAGCTTTACTAGCGGTCCCGGTCGGCCCTACGAGCAGTACGTC.

The genes are TRBV7-9 and TRBJ1-6, with D maybe TRBD1 (5 bases). Germline V lookup: CDR1 SEHNR, CDR2 FQNEAQ (reference sequence). The CDR3 loop spans 16 amino acids. Trimming took off 5 bases at V and 8 bases at J, with 19 bases between the two ends. CDR3 sequence reads: CASSPADRLPDSPLHF. CDR3 nucleotides: TGTGCCAGCAGCCCAGCAGACAGACTTCCAGATTCACCCCTCCACTTT.

V usage is TRBV11-2 and J usage is TRBJ2-3; D perhaps matches TRBD1 (7 bases). This CDR3 has 15 amino acids. Germline CDR1 reads SGHAT; CDR2 reads FQNNGV. V was trimmed by 5 bases and J by 1 base, leaving 13 bases between them. The CDR3 here is CASSAGTDRTDTQYF. Written as DNA, the CDR3 is TGTGCCAGCAGCGCGGGGACAGATCGCACAGATACGCAGTATTTT.

The CDR3, as DNA: TGTGCCAGCAGTCCGGGCAGGGGATCTGGCTACACCTTC. It specifies CASSPGRGSGYTF. The V gene is TRBV7-3, the J gene TRBJ1-2; a weak D match, TRBD1 (6 bases). In germline, CDR1 is SGHTA, CDR2 FQGTGA. With 6 bases removed from V and 7 bases from J, the gap between germline ends came to 15 bases. The CDR3 spans 13 residues.

The table lists this clone with many counts. V is TRBV4-1 and J is TRBJ2-5, with TRBD1 matching over 7 bases. V trimming: 4 bases; J trimming: 3 bases; junction bases outside the gene matches: 11. The CDR3 has 16 residues. CDR1 MGHRA and CDR2 YSYEKL come from the germline V gene. CDR3 DNA: TGCGCCAGCAGCCTATCGACAGGGCCTGGAGAAGAGACCCAGTACTTC. It is translated as CASSLSTGPGEETQYF.

V gene TRBV29-1 combines with J gene TRBJ2-5; 15 bases fit TRBD2. Trimming took 6 bases from V and 2 from J; bases not matched to a gene: 4. The CDR3 extends over 15 amino acids. The germline V gene encodes CDR1 SQVTM and CDR2 ANQGSEA. This chain's CDR3 is CSVGTSGGMQETQYF. As DNA, the CDR3 is TGCAGCGTCGGGACTAGCGGGGGGATGCAAGAGACCCAGTACTTC.

The rearrangement uses TRBV12-3 or TRBV12-4 and TRBJ2-5; no firm D call. Trimming removed 6 bases at V and 1 base at J, with 9 bases between. This CDR3 region has 13 residues. As DNA, the CDR3 is TGTGCCAGCAGCCCAGGTATCCAAGAGACCCAGTACTTC. Translation gives CASSPGIQETQYF.

The chain carries TRBV6-6 and TRBJ1-5; 8 bases line up with TRBD1. This CDR3 region has 18 residues. Looked up from germline, CDR1 is MNHNY and CDR2 is SVGAGI (reference sequence). V shed 5 bases and J 4 bases; nucleotides not matched to a gene: 16. The CDR3 reads CASSHNPLQGVINQPQHF. Written as DNA, the CDR3 is TGTGCCAGCAGTCACAACCCCTTACAGGGGGTCATAAATCAGCCCCAGCATTTT.

The chain couples TRBV10-3 to TRBJ1-2; 9 bases map to TRBD1. This CDR3 spans 15 amino acids. V gave up 6 bases and J gave up 7 bases; unmatched junction bases: 12. Germline assignment: CDR1 ENHRY and CDR2 SYGVKD. The CDR3 loop is CAISRQGGEMIGYTF. DNA of the CDR3: TGTGCCATCAGCCGACAGGGGGGTGAGATGATTGGCTACACCTTC.

This chain joins TRBV20-1 and TRBJ2-5, with D unresolved. The length of the CDR3 is 12 residues. The ends were cut back, 3 bases at V and 1 base at J, with 6 bases in the middle. The germline V gene encodes CDR1 DFQATT and CDR2 SNEGSKA (reference sequence). Written as DNA, the CDR3 is TGCAGTGCTAGTGACTCCCAAGAGACCCAGTACTTC. Protein: CSASDSQETQYF.

The chain combines TRBV5-6 with TRBJ2-5; 11 positions agree with TRBD1. Trimming cost V 4 bases and J 5 bases; bases outside gene matches: 10. The CDR3 has 16 residues. Looked up from germline, CDR1 is SGHDT and CDR2 is YYEEEE. Here the CDR3 reads CASSTMGQGGWETQYF. CDR3 nucleotide sequence: TGTGCCAGCAGCACAATGGGACAGGGGGGTTGGGAGACCCAGTACTTC.

This clone is a singleton in its sample. This sequence joins TRBV5-6 and TRBJ2-6, with D possibly matching TRBD1 (5 bases). The CDR3 contains 17 residues. CDR1 is SGHDT, CDR2 YYEEEE, per germline. Trimming removed 0 bases from V and 0 bases from J, with 10 bases in between. This CDR3 is CASSLVVTDSGANVLTF. The CDR3 bases are TGTGCCAGCAGCTTGGTGGTGACAGACTCTGGGGCCAACGTCCTGACTTTC.

The count of this clone is one. J is TRBJ1-5 and V is TRBV18; D remains unclear. V lost 6 bases and J lost 3, with 12 bases in between. CDR1 KGHSH and CDR2 LQKENI come from the germline V gene. The CDR3 has 14 amino acids. The CDR3 protein is CASSLRESNQPQHF. The CDR3 DNA reads TGTGCCAGCTCCCTTAGGGAGTCCAATCAGCCCCAGCATTTT.

This clone occurred once. CDR3 bases: TGTGCCAGCAGTTCTGGACCCAACAGGAGGCCCCAGCATTTT. Translation gives CASSSGPNRRPQHF. V and J are TRBV28 and TRBJ1-5, with D possibly matching TRBD1 (5 bases). V was cut by 4 bases and J by 9 bases, with 16 bases left in between. The length of the CDR3 is 14 residues. CDR1 MDHEN and CDR2 SYDVKM come from the germline V gene.

J is TRBJ1-1 and V is TRBV3-1 (or the pseudogene TRBV3-2), with TRBD1 matching 8 bases. The CDR3 spans 18 residues. V trimming: 0 bases; J trimming: 0 bases; junction bases outside the gene matches: 9. CDR1 LGHDT and CDR2 YNNKEL come from the germline V gene (reference sequence). In DNA form, the CDR3 reads TGTGCCAGCAGCCAAGAGGTGCAGGGGGCCGTCATGAACACTGAAGCTTTCTTT. Amino acids: CASSQEVQGAVMNTEAFF.

The chain links TRBV3-1 (or the pseudogene TRBV3-2) to TRBJ2-3; D gene ambiguous. Trimming took off 0 bases at V and 0 bases at J, with 10 bases between the two ends. The CDR3 sequence is 16 residues long. Germline V gene data show CDR1 as LGHDT and CDR2 as YNNKEL (reference sequence). The CDR3 sequence is CASSQDRSPSTDTQYF. Written as DNA, the CDR3 is TGTGCCAGCAGCCAAGATCGGTCTCCTAGCACAGATACGCAGTATTTT.